This T cell receptor (beta chain) was sequenced in a study of blood T cell repertoires in COVID-19. Overall study context: Researchers got acute and convalescent COVID-19 samples from the United States, Italy and Spain. Sample material is recorded as cDNA or gDNA derived from T cells, B-cell-depleted T cells, or PBMCs.

Per the study methods: The assay estimated nucleated cells by amplifying reference gene primers. Data came from immunoSEQ multiplex PCR; TCRdb stores just in-frame clones and leaves some out. V, J and clone size are those of that table, while D and trimming were read from the DNA. The data hold about 59,000 clones, with around three quarters observed a single time. V was cut by 0 bases and J by 1 base, with 9 bases left in between. There are 14 residues in the CDR3. The germline CDR1 and CDR2 sequences are GTSNPN and SVGIG (reference sequence). The rearrangement joins TRBV30 to TRBJ1-1; D remains ambiguous. This clonotype originated in a man aged 55 to 69 with acute or convalescent COVID-19. Sequencing was carried out using peripheral blood. The CDR3 loop is CAWSVTGGNTEAFF. In DNA, the CDR3 is TGTGCCTGGAGTGTCACCGGCGGGAACACTGAAGCTTTCTTT.